The rows below give T cell receptor beta chains drawn from one sample of a study of T cell repertoires in cytomegalovirus infection. Their specific antigens are unknown. Using its own MiXCR run on the reads, TCRdb lists one record per CDR3 protein. The repertoire holds under 450,000 distinct CDR3 sequences, with roughly a third as singletons. The sample here was cultured PBMCs, taken from culture after CMV antigen stimulation. The receptors were gathered from a human donor in good health (CMV status not recorded). Some clones in this sample may be carry-over from other donors' samples. CDR3s include the opening cysteine and the closing phenylalanine or tryptophan. D genes are given only for firm matches. Clone size is shown for a subset of rows, as once, few, many or a class of expanded clone.

abundance	d_gene	v_gene	j_gene	CDR3aa	CDR3nt
.	.	TRBV11-2	TRBJ1-2	CASSLDTGIGYGYTF	TGTGCCAGCAGCTTAGATACAGGGATTGGCTATGGCTACACCTTC
.	TRBD1	TRBV7-2	TRBJ2-3	CASSTRQGGTDTQYF	TGTGCCAGCAGCACAAGACAGGGTGGAACAGATACGCAGTATTTT
few	TRBD1	TRBV6-6	TRBJ1-5	CASSYRQGASNQPQHF	TGTGCCAGCAGTTATCGACAGGGGGCAAGCAATCAGCCCCAGCATTTT
.	TRBD1	TRBV19	TRBJ1-1	CASSMQTGSEAFF	TGTGCCAGTAGTATGCAGACAGGGAGTGAAGCTTTCTTT
few	TRBD1	TRBV7-2	TRBJ1-6	CASSFKGGFNSPLHF	TGTGCCAGCAGCTTTAAAGGGGGCTTTAATTCACCCCTCCACTTT
once	.	TRBV15	TRBJ2-5	CATSRAGETQYF	TGTGCCACCAGCAGGGCCGGGGAGACCCAGTACTTC
once	.	TRBV7-2	TRBJ1-5	CASSDDRYQPQHF	TGTGCCAGCAGCGACGACAGATATCAGCCCCAGCATTTT
many	TRBD2	TRBV7-3	TRBJ2-1	CASSYPPTSGYNEQFF	TGTGCCAGCAGCTACCCCCCGACTAGCGGATACAATGAGCAGTTCTTC
.	.	TRBV6-6	TRBJ1-5	CASSYSKGQNQPQHF	TGTGCCAGCAGTTACTCGAAGGGACAAAATCAGCCCCAGCATTTT
.	TRBD2	TRBV7-3	TRBJ2-1	CASSPRGGEYNEQFF	TGTGCCAGCAGCCCGCGGGGGGGCGAGTACAATGAGCAGTTCTTC
.	.	TRBV7-2	TRBJ2-3	CASSLAHLLRGTDTQYF	TGTGCCAGCAGCCTCGCCCATCTCCTACGGGGCACAGATACGCAGTATTTT
few	TRBD2	TRBV7-8	TRBJ2-1	CASSLGGRVRYNEQFF	TGTGCCAGCAGCTTGGGCGGGAGAGTCCGCTACAATGAGCAGTTCTTC
.	.	TRBV4-1	TRBJ1-6	CASSQDFGVGGSPLHF	TGCGCCAGCAGCCAAGATTTCGGAGTAGGTGGTTCACCCCTCCACTTT
.	TRBD2	TRBV7-8	TRBJ2-1	CASSFRTSGRKSYNEQFF	TGTGCCAGCAGCTTTCGGACTAGCGGGAGGAAATCCTACAATGAGCAGTTCTTC
many	.	TRBV12-3/TRBV12-4	TRBJ1-1	CASRDKGTDEAFF	TGTGCCAGCAGAGATAAGGGGACGGATGAAGCTTTCTTT
.	.	TRBV19	TRBJ2-6	CASNRGTGANVLTF	TGTGCCAGTAATCGGGGAACTGGGGCCAACGTCCTGACTTTC
few	TRBD2	TRBV11-1	TRBJ2-7	CASSLGIAGVYEQYF	TGTGCCAGCAGCTTAGGTATAGCGGGAGTCTACGAGCAGTACTTC
.	TRBD2	TRBV15	TRBJ2-1	CATSRVTSGGRGDEQFF	TGTGCCACCAGCAGAGTGACTAGCGGCGGACGAGGGGATGAGCAGTTCTTC